The 9 T cell receptor beta chains below were found in one sample sequenced in a study of patients and donors after allogeneic stem cell transplantation. MiXCR was run by TCRdb on the RT-PCR reads, yielding one entry per CDR3 protein. Counted here are approximately 200,000 distinct CDR3 sequences, less than 45% occurring once; the ten biggest clones make up about 33%. The sequencing sample was made of blood, either unsorted or a sorted T cell fraction (not recorded which). Every receptor here comes from a human donor who was either an allogeneic HSCT recipient or a stem cell or donor lymphocyte infusion donor (not recorded which). It is not recorded whose cells these are; they may come from a transplant donor.

The gene calls are TRBV9 and TRBJ2-7, with no clear D. From germline, CDR1 is SGDLS and CDR2 YYNGEE. V was clipped by 0 bases and J by 6 bases, with 10 bases between them. The CDR3 has 13 residues. DNA for the CDR3: TGTGCCAGCAGCGTAGGGTCAGGTTTCGAGCAGTACTTC. Its protein is CASSVGSGFEQYF.

This clonotype has more than one count but fewer than ten. This chain uses TRBV4-2 with TRBJ2-7, with TRBD2 identical over 7 bases. Germline V CDR1 and CDR2: LGHNA, YNFKEQ. Trimming took 1 base from V and 2 from J; bases not matched to a gene: 8. The CDR3 length is 16 residues. CDR3 DNA sequence: TGTGCCAGCAGCCAAGGAGGGGCGGGAGCCGCCTACGAGCAGTACTTC. Translation: CASSQGGAGAAYEQYF.

This chain joins TRBV3-1 and TRBJ1-2; D gene unclear. Germline values: CDR1 LGHDT, CDR2 YNNKEL (reference sequence). The CDR3 has 13 residues. Trimming took 4 bases from V and 2 from J, leaving 8 bases between them. CDR3 sequence: CASSLTVNYGYTF. Written as DNA, the CDR3 is TGTGCCAGCAGCCTCACAGTAAACTATGGCTACACCTTC.

This clonotype was seen more than once but under ten times. The rearrangement joins TRBV28 to TRBJ1-1, with D perhaps matching TRBD1 (6 bases). V was cut by 5 bases and J by 4 bases, with 11 bases left in between. Germline V gene sequence: CDR1 MDHEN, CDR2 SYDVKM. The CDR3 covers 13 residues. The CDR3 loop is CASSPRGGTEAFF. The CDR3 nucleotides read TGTGCCAGCAGTCCCAGGGGCGGCACTGAAGCTTTCTTT.

This clonotype was counted between two and nine times. The chain joins TRBV4-3 to TRBJ2-7, with TRBD1 matching over 9 bases. The CDR3 has 15 amino acids. Germline V gives CDR1 LGHNA, CDR2 YSLEER. V shed 4 bases and J 4 bases; nucleotides not matched to a gene: 8. The CDR3 loop reads CASSPVGTGTYEQYF. The DNA for the CDR3 is TGCGCCAGCAGCCCCGTAGGGACAGGGACTTACGAGCAGTACTTC.

The V gene is TRBV9, the J gene TRBJ2-1; 13 nucleotides align to TRBD2. With 0 bases clipped from V and 10 bases from J, the junction kept 13 bases outside the gene matches. Germline assignment: CDR1 SGDLS and CDR2 YYNGEE. The CDR3 contains 18 residues. The DNA for the CDR3 is TGTGCCAGCAGCGTAGCCCCCTGGACTAGCGGGAGATCAAGCGAGCAGTTCTTC. This codes for CASSVAPWTSGRSSEQFF.

V usage is TRBV9 and J usage is TRBJ1-1; no clear D gene. The CDR3 runs 13 residues. Per germline, CDR1 SGDLS and CDR2 YYNGEE. The V end lost 4 bases, the J end lost 5 bases, and 12 bases lay between the germline ends. The CDR3 DNA follows: TGTGCCAGCAGCCCAGGCCCCATGACTGAAGCTTTCTTT. Its translation: CASSPGPMTEAFF.

CDR3 nucleotide sequence: TGTGCCAGCAGTCGGACAGCCCCCCTCTACGAGCAGTACTTC. This sequence encodes CASSRTAPLYEQYF. This chain joins TRBV28 and TRBJ2-7, with D tentatively TRBD1 (6 bases). Trimming took 5 bases from V and 3 from J, leaving 14 bases between them. Per germline, CDR1 MDHEN and CDR2 SYDVKM. This CDR3 has 14 amino acids.

This clonotype was picked up a small number of times. The V and J genes are TRBV7-2 and TRBJ1-1, with a possible D match to TRBD1 (5 bases). Per germline, CDR1 SGHTA and CDR2 FQGNSA. Trimming cost V 0 bases and J 1 base, with 9 bases left between them. The CDR3 is 15 amino acids. The CDR3 loop is CASSLAPGRNTEAFF. CDR3 DNA: TGTGCCAGCAGCTTAGCGCCAGGGCGGAACACTGAAGCTTTCTTT.